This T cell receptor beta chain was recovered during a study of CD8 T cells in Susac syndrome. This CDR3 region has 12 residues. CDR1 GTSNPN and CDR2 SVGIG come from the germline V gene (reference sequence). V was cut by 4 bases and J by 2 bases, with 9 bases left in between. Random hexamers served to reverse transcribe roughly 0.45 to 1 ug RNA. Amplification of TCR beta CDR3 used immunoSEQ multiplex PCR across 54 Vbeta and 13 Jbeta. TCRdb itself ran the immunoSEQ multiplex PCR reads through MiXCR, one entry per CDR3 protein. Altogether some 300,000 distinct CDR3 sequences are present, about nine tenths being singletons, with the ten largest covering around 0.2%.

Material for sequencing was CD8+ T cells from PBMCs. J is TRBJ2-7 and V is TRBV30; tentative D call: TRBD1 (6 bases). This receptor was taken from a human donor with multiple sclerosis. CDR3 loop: CAWIGGPYEQYF. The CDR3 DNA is TGTGCCTGGATAGGGGGTCCCTACGAGCAGTACTTC. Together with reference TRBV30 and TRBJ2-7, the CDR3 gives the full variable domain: SQTIHQWPATLVQPVGSPLSLECTVEGTSNPNLYWYRQAAGRGLQLLFYSVGIGQISSEVPQNLSASRPQDRQFILSSKKLLLSDSGFYLCAWIGGPYEQYFGPGTRLTVT.